One and the same sample provided the 11 T cell receptor beta chains below, sequenced in a study of blood T cell repertoires in COVID-19. TCRdb keeps only in-frame clones here, not all; method: immunoSEQ multiplex PCR. The sample lists 200,000 to 300,000 clones, 70% to 85% occurring once. Material for sequencing was peripheral blood. The source is a man aged 35 to 55 who had recovered from COVID-19.

The V call is TRBV6-5, the J call TRBJ1-2, with D uncertain. In germline, CDR1 is MNHEY, CDR2 SVGAGI. This CDR3 is built from 14 residues. Trimming removed 5 bases at V and 4 bases at J, with 14 bases between. CDR3 sequence: CASSNLQSTYGYTF. The CDR3 coding sequence is TGTGCCAGCAGTAACCTACAGAGTACCTATGGCTACACCTTC.

The chain couples TRBV7-9 to TRBJ1-6; D unresolved. V dropped 1 base and J dropped 9 bases, with 7 bases sitting between them. This CDR3 contains 13 residues. From germline, CDR1 is SEHNR and CDR2 FQNEAQ (reference sequence). The CDR3: CASSLGALSPLHF. DNA for the CDR3: TGTGCCAGCAGCTTAGGGGCTCTTTCACCCCTCCACTTT.

The genes are TRBV19 and TRBJ2-3; 7 bases fit TRBD2. The V gene's germline CDR1 is LNHDA and CDR2 SQIVND (reference sequence). Trimming removed 1 base from V and 6 bases from J; junction bases left unmatched: 7. The CDR3 covers 15 residues. The CDR3 is CASSIGGRASDTQYF. The CDR3 nucleotides are TGTGCCAGTAGTATAGGTGGGAGGGCCTCCGATACGCAGTATTTT.

The chain recombines TRBV27 with TRBJ1-5, with TRBD1 matching over 7 bases. V lost 0 bases, J lost 6 bases, and 5 bases stayed unmatched. Germline V gene lookup returns CDR1 MNHEY and CDR2 SMNVEV (reference sequence). CDR3 length: 15 residues. This CDR3 is CASSLSGGVSQPQHF. As DNA, the CDR3 is TGTGCCAGCAGTTTATCAGGGGGCGTGAGTCAGCCCCAGCATTTT.

The chain recombines TRBV6-1 with TRBJ1-4, with a tentative D call TRBD1 (6 bases). The germline CDR1 and CDR2 sequences are MNHNS and SASEGT. The CDR3 consists of 15 residues. The ends were cut back, 2 bases at V and 4 bases at J, with 11 bases in the middle. The CDR3 region has the DNA TGTGCCAGCAGTGAACAGGGGACCTTTAATGAAAAACTGTTTTTT. Translation gives CASSEQGTFNEKLFF.

This sequence joins TRBV29-1 and TRBJ1-1; 8 nucleotides line up with TRBD1. J was trimmed by 8 bases and V by 0 bases; bases with no gene match: 20. This CDR3 comprises 18 residues. CDR1 is SQVTM, CDR2 ANQGSEA, per germline. CDR3 bases: TGCAGCGTTGAAGACTCTATTCTTTCCGGGACAGGAGAGATGGAAGCTTTCTTT. This encodes CSVEDSILSGTGEMEAFF.

The chain is built from TRBV19 and TRBJ1-1, with 8 bases aligning to TRBD1. From germline, CDR1 is LNHDA and CDR2 SQIVND (reference sequence). The CDR3 is 15 amino acids. V lost 5 bases, J lost 4 bases, and 9 bases stayed unmatched. The CDR3 is CASSRWDRRSTEAFF. CDR3 nucleotide sequence: TGTGCCAGTAGTCGCTGGGACAGGAGGAGCACTGAAGCTTTCTTT.

V usage is TRBV5-1 and J usage is TRBJ2-2; D is undetermined. V lost 2 bases and J 6 bases, leaving 5 bases between the germline ends. The V gene's germline CDR1 is SGHRS and CDR2 YFSETQ. The CDR3 runs to 12 residues. CDR3 in DNA: TGCGCCAGCAGCTTACTCCCCGGGGAGCTGTTTTTT. Translated: CASSLLPGELFF.

This clone has just one count. A read error may account for a junction end that differs from germline. The gene calls are TRBV4-3 and TRBJ2-3, with 12 bases identical to TRBD2. Germline CDR1 reads LGHNA; CDR2 reads YSLEER. The CDR3 covers 18 residues. DNA for the CDR3: TGCGCCAGCAGTCAAGAGGGACTAGCGGGTTCGAGCACAGATACGCAGTATTTT. Amino acid sequence: CASSQEGLAGSSTDTQYF.

The chain uses TRBV6-2 or TRBV6-3 and TRBJ1-1, with TRBD1 matching over 8 bases. CDR3 size: 15 residues. Germline loops: CDR1 MNHEY, CDR2 SVGEGT. The V segment lost 6 bases and the J segment 1 base; nucleotides outside the gene matches: 7. CDR3 in amino acids: CASSRQGTPNTEAFF. The CDR3 nucleotides are TGTGCCAGCAGCCGACAGGGGACCCCGAACACTGAAGCTTTCTTT.

CDR3 loop: CASSLPENEQFF. In nucleotides, the CDR3 is TGTGCCAGCAGTTTACCGGAGAATGAGCAGTTCTTC. V gene TRBV12-3 or TRBV12-4 combines with J gene TRBJ2-1, with D unresolved. The CDR3 is 12 amino acids. V gave up 2 bases and J gave up 7 bases, with 6 bases separating them.